This T cell receptor (beta chain) was profiled in a study of T-cell reconstitution after alpha-beta-depleted transplantation in children. Preparation of the TCRbeta library was carried out with unique molecular identifiers. TCRdb analysed the PCR reads with MiXCR anew, one entry per CDR3 protein. The repertoire consists of approximately 350,000 distinct CDR3 sequences, with 15% to 20% occurring once and the leading ten covering roughly two fifths. From germline, CDR1 is MGHRA and CDR2 YSYEKL. CDR3 length equals 15 residues. Trimming removed 2 bases from V and 2 bases from J; junction bases left unmatched: 3.

The receptor was derived from a male patient aged 2-15 years who had a stem cell transplant for acute lymphoblastic leukemia, so the T cells may come from the graft donor. This rearrangement joins TRBV4-1 to TRBJ2-1; 7 bases match TRBD2. This specimen consisted of PBMCs, mostly from graft donor cells, obtained 360 days after TCRalphabeta/CD19-depleted stem cell transplant. The chain's CDR3 is CASSQLGGTYNEQFF. As DNA, the CDR3 is TGCGCCAGCAGCCAACTGGGAGGGACCTACAATGAGCAGTTCTTC.